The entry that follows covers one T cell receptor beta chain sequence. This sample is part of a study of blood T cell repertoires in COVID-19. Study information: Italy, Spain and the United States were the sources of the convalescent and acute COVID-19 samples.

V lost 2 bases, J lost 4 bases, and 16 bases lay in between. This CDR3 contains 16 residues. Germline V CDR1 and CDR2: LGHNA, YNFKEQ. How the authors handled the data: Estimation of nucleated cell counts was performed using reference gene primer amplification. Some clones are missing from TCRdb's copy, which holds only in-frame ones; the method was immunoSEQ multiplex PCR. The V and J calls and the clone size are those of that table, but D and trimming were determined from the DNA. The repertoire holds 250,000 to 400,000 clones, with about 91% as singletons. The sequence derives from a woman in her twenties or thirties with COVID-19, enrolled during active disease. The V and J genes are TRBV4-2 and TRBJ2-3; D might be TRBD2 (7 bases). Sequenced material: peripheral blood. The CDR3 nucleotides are TGTGCCAGCAGCCAACGAGGGGGGGGTTCAGCAGATACGCAGTATTTT. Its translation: CASSQRGGGSADTQYF.